A selection of T cell receptor beta chains follows, all from one sample in a study of T cells in localized non-small cell lung cancer. The data were produced by immunoSEQ multiplex PCR, yet TCRdb's version contains in-frame clones alone and is incomplete. The sample has some 10,000 clones; 85% are singletons. Sequencing was performed on peripheral blood, taken before any cancer treatment. The receptors were sampled from a male donor aged 60 or over with stage III lung adenocarcinoma. The CDR3 runs from the conserved cysteine through the conserved F or W. The D gene is left open where the match is weak. Where a row states a size, it is once, few, many or the class of an expanded clone; other rows omit it.

>NA|TRBJ1-2|TRBD1|TRBV27
TGTGCCAGCAGTTTATCTTACTCAGGGGGCAACGGCTACACCTTC
CASSLSYSGGNGYTF
>NA|TRBJ1-2|NA|TRBV7-9
TGTGCCAGCAGCTCCGGCGTCCCAACCACGGCAGTCGGCTACACCTTC
CASSSGVPTTAVGYTF
>NA|TRBJ1-1|NA|TRBV19
TGTGCCAGTAGTATTGTCGGCCCTTCCGATTTCAACACTGAAGCTTTCTTT
CASSIVGPSDFNTEAFF
>once|TRBJ2-2|NA|TRBV4-1
TGCGCCAGCAGCCAACGTCCCGGGGAGCTGTTTTTT
CASSQRPGELFF
>NA|TRBJ2-1|TRBD2|TRBV7-8
TGTGCCACCTGGTACCGGGAGGGGAAACCCCTAAGCTCCTACAATGAGCAGTTCTTC
CATWYREGKPLSSYNEQFF
>NA|TRBJ2-7|NA|TRBV7-2
TGTGCCAGCAGCGCCGGCGTAGGCTACGAGCAGTACTTC
CASSAGVGYEQYF
>NA|TRBJ1-2|NA|TRBV6-6
TGTGCCAGCAGTTACGAGACAGCGGCTGACTATGGCTACACCTTC
CASSYETAADYGYTF
>NA|TRBJ1-1|NA|TRBV29-1
TGCAGCGTTGAAAGGACCCTTGAAGCTTTCTTT
CSVERTLEAFF
>NA|TRBJ2-1|TRBD2|TRBV19
TGTGCCAGTACGGCCCCTGGAGCGGGGAGTCGTTATGAGCAGTTCTTC
CASTAPGAGSRYEQFF
>once|TRBJ2-1|NA|TRBV11-2
TGTGCCAGCAGCTTAGATCTCCGGAATGAGCAGTTCTTC
CASSLDLRNEQFF
>few|TRBJ2-3|NA|TRBV4-3
TGCGCCAGCAGCCAAGACTCGGTACGCCGCACAGATACGCAGTATTTT
CASSQDSVRRTDTQYF
>NA|TRBJ2-5|NA|TRBV28
TGTGCCAGCAGTTCCCCTATCCAAGAGACCCAGTACTTC
CASSSPIQETQYF
>NA|TRBJ2-5|NA|TRBV9
TGTGCCAGCAGCGTCCTATCTGGGTACCAAGAGACCCAGTACTTC
CASSVLSGYQETQYF
>NA|TRBJ2-1|TRBD2|TRBV5-4
TGTGCCAGCAGCTCATATAGCGGGAGTGTAGGAAATGAGCAGTTCTTC
CASSSYSGSVGNEQFF
>NA|TRBJ1-1|NA|TRBV18
TGTGCCAGCTCACCGACAGAGGGCACTGAAGCTTTCTTT
CASSPTEGTEAFF
>NA|TRBJ2-5|TRBD1|TRBV5-1
TGCGCCAGCAGCTTATCAGGGGGCCGGGAGACCCAGTACTTC
CASSLSGGRETQYF
>few|TRBJ1-1|NA|TRBV4-3
TGCGCCAGTGCGCCGGCGAGGAACACTGAAGCTTTCTTT
CASAPARNTEAFF
>NA|TRBJ2-2|NA|TRBV29-1
TGCAGCGTCCTAAAAGCGAGCACCGGGGAGCTGTTTTTT
CSVLKASTGELFF
>NA|TRBJ2-7|TRBD2|TRBV4-2
TGTGCCAGCAGCCAAGGAGGCCTAGCGGGAGACGAGCAGTACTTC
CASSQGGLAGDEQYF
>NA|TRBJ2-7|NA|TRBV2
TGTGCCAGCAGTGAAGCCAGCTCCTACGAGCAGTACTTC
CASSEASSYEQYF
>NA|TRBJ1-2|TRBD1|TRBV7-2
TGTGCCAGCAGCTTAGTTCCGCAGGGGGCTTACTATGGCTACACCTTC
CASSLVPQGAYYGYTF
>NA|TRBJ2-1|TRBD2|TRBV4-2
TGTGCCGTCGTCGGGACTAGCATCAATGAGCAGTTCTTC
CAVVGTSINEQFF
>NA|TRBJ1-2|NA|TRBV6-5
TGTGCCAGCAGGGGAGGAGGCCCTAACTATGGCTACACCTTC
CASRGGGPNYGYTF
>NA|TRBJ1-1|NA|TRBV2
TGTGCCAGCAAGCCTACGGACACTAACACTGAAGCTTTCTTT
CASKPTDTNTEAFF
>NA|TRBJ2-2|TRBD2|TRBV7-9
TGTGCCAGCAGCACCGGACTAGCGGGACTCGCGAACACCGGGGAGCTGTTTTTT
CASSTGLAGLANTGELFF
>NA|TRBJ1-2|NA|TRBV11-1
TGTGCCAGCAGCGCCGGGCGACAGGTTTCGAACTATGGCTACACCTTC
CASSAGRQVSNYGYTF
>NA|TRBJ1-6|NA|TRBV14
TGTGCCAGCAGCCAAGTAAGGGGGGGCGCGAATTCACCCCTCCACTTT
CASSQVRGGANSPLHF
>NA|TRBJ2-7|TRBD2|TRBV10-3
TGTGCCAGCTCTACTAGCGGGAGCTCCTACGAGCAGTACTTC
CASSTSGSSYEQYF
>NA|TRBJ1-2|TRBD1|TRBV4-2
TGTGCCAGCAGCCAAGTGACAGGGGGGGAGCTCACCTTC
CASSQVTGGELTF
>NA|TRBJ2-7|TRBD2|TRBV5-1
TGCGCCAGCAGCTTATCAACTAGCGGAGGCTCCTACGAGCAGTACTTC
CASSLSTSGGSYEQYF
>NA|TRBJ2-7|TRBD1|TRBV6-6
TGTGCCAGCAGAGGGACAGGGGATGGTGAGCAGTACTTC
CASRGTGDGEQYF
>NA|TRBJ2-7|TRBD2|TRBV4-3
TGCGCCAGCAGCCAAACTAGCGGGAGGTACGAGCAGTACTTC
CASSQTSGRYEQYF
>NA|TRBJ2-5|NA|TRBV7-2
TGTGCCAGCAGCTTGGGCTGGACCCAGTACTTC
CASSLGWTQYF
>few|TRBJ1-1|NA|TRBV7-8
TGTGCCAGCAGCTTAGAACAGAACACTGAAGCTTTCTTT
CASSLEQNTEAFF
>NA|TRBJ2-2|NA|TRBV27
TGTGCCAGCAGTTTATGGGGGAACACCGGGGAGCTGTTTTTT
CASSLWGNTGELFF
>few|TRBJ2-5|NA|TRBV11-2
TGTGCCAGCAGCCCGTGGACGGGGGAGGAGACCCAGTACTTC
CASSPWTGEETQYF
>few|TRBJ2-3|NA|TRBV13
TGTGCCAGCAGCTTAGCGGGAGTTACAGATACGCAGTATTTT
CASSLAGVTDTQYF
>once|TRBJ1-5|TRBD1|TRBV28
TGTGCCAGCAGCTGGGGGCAGGGGGTCACTCAGCCCCAGCATTTT
CASSWGQGVTQPQHF
>NA|TRBJ1-6|NA|TRBV9
TGTGCCAGCAGCGTTAGACCGGGACCCATATTAGAGCCCCTCCACTTT
CASSVRPGPILEPLHF
>medium-sized|TRBJ2-7|TRBD2|TRBV2
TGTGCCACCACCTCCCAGCTAGCGGGAATCCACAACGAGCAGTACTTC
CATTSQLAGIHNEQYF
>NA|TRBJ1-6|NA|TRBV9
TGTGCCAGCAGCGTAGATAGGGGACGGGGTTCACCCCTCCACTTT
CASSVDRGRGSPLHF
>NA|TRBJ2-7|TRBD1|TRBV12-5
TGTGCTAGTACCGGGACAGGGATGGGCGAGCAGTACTTC
CASTGTGMGEQYF
>NA|TRBJ2-3|NA|TRBV15
TGTGCCACCAGCAGAGATGGAAAGGAGACAGATACGCAGTATTTT
CATSRDGKETDTQYF
>NA|TRBJ2-1|TRBD1|TRBV6-1
TGTGCCAGCAGTGACAGGGGGCAAACCTTTTACAATGAGCAGTTCTTC
CASSDRGQTFYNEQFF
>NA|TRBJ2-7|TRBD2|TRBV7-2
TGTGCCAGCAGCTTAAGGGGAGGGGATACCCCTTACGAGCAGTACTTC
CASSLRGGDTPYEQYF
>NA|TRBJ1-6|NA|TRBV2
TGTGCCAGCAGTGAATCCCGGCGGGGTACCCTCCACTTT
CASSESRRGTLHF
>NA|TRBJ1-1|TRBD1|TRBV2
TGTGCCAGCAGTGAAGCGGGACAGGGGGATAGGACTGAAGCTTTCTTT
CASSEAGQGDRTEAFF
>NA|TRBJ2-3|NA|TRBV29-1
TGCAGCGGCAGGGTATCTAGCACAGATACGCAGTATTTT
CSGRVSSTDTQYF
>NA|TRBJ2-1|NA|TRBV5-1
TGCGCCAGCAGCTTGGCCTGGAGTAGCGGCCACAATGAGCAGTTCTTC
CASSLAWSSGHNEQFF
>NA|TRBJ1-1|TRBD1|TRBV7-3
TGTGCCAGCAGCTCGGGACAGACCAACACTGAAGCTTTCTTT
CASSSGQTNTEAFF
>NA|TRBJ1-2|NA|TRBV29-1
TGCAGCGTTTACCTCGGGGCCCAGAACTATGGCTACACCTTC
CSVYLGAQNYGYTF
>NA|TRBJ1-4|NA|TRBV4-3
TGCGCCAGCAGCCAATCCCTCACATCCAGACTGTTTTTT
CASSQSLTSRLFF
>NA|TRBJ1-1|NA|TRBV19
TGTGCCACGACCCGATACGGAAACACTGAAGCTTTCTTT
CATTRYGNTEAFF
>NA|TRBJ2-7|TRBD2|TRBV4-1
TGCGCCAGCAGCCAAGACCACGGCGGGAGCTCCTACGAGCAGTACTTC
CASSQDHGGSSYEQYF
>NA|TRBJ1-1|NA|TRBV5-6
TGTGCCAGCAGCTTGGGTGTGGGGGTGAACACTGAAGCTTTCTTT
CASSLGVGVNTEAFF
>NA|TRBJ1-1|NA|TRBV19
TGTGCCAGTAGTTCTGGGGGTGGGGGTGCGAGCACTGAAGCTTTCTTT
CASSSGGGGASTEAFF
>NA|TRBJ2-1|NA|TRBV5-6
TGTGCCAGCAGCTTGGTTTCCTACAATGAGCAGTTCTTC
CASSLVSYNEQFF
>NA|TRBJ1-3|NA|TRBV7-3
TGTGCCAGCAGCTCCCAGGGAGGATCTGGAAACACCATATATTTT
CASSSQGGSGNTIYF
>few|TRBJ1-1|NA|TRBV4-1
TGCGCCAGCAGCTTCGACAGCAGGAACACTGAAGCTTTCTTT
CASSFDSRNTEAFF
>NA|TRBJ1-1|TRBD1|TRBV5-5
TGTGCCAGCAGCTTAATTGGGACAGTCTCGAACACTGAAGCTTTCTTT
CASSLIGTVSNTEAFF